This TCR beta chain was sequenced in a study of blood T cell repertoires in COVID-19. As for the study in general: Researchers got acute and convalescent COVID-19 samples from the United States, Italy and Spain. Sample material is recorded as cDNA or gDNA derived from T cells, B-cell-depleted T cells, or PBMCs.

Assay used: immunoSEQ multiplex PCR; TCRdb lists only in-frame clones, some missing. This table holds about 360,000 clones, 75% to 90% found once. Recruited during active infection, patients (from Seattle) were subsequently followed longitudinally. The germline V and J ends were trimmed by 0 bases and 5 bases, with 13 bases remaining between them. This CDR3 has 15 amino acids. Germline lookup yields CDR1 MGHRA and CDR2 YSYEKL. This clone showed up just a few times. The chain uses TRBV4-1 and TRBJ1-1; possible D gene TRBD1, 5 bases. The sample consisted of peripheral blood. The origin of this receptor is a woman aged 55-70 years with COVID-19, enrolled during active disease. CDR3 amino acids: CASSQDTGLRTEAFF. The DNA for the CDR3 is TGCGCCAGCAGCCAAGATACAGGACTAAGGACTGAAGCTTTCTTT.